A single sample gave rise to the 15 T cell receptor beta chains below, sequenced in a study of blood T cell repertoires in COVID-19 (TCRdb year 2020). The library was made by the immunoSEQ multiplex PCR assay. TCRdb took this table from immuneACCESS and kept in-frame rearrangements with V and J called. Such tables lack part of the clones; where checked against another copy, unresolved V genes explain under half of the gap, and the rest is unexplained. This sample has under 250,000 clones in its table, and about 85% of those were observed once. 7.5% to 9% of the sample rests with the top ten. The specimen sequenced was peripheral blood. These receptors all stem from a woman of 80 years or more with acute or convalescent COVID-19.

CDR3 protein: CASSWTSGTPDTQYF. The CDR3 DNA reads as TGCGCCAGCAGCTGGACTAGCGGGACACCCGATACGCAGTATTTT. This chain links TRBV5-1 with TRBJ2-3; 12 bases match TRBD2. J lost 6 bases, V lost 3 bases, and 5 bases had no gene match. The germline gives CDR1 SGHRS, CDR2 YFSETQ. CDR3 size: 15 residues.

V gene TRBV3-1 (or the pseudogene TRBV3-2) combines with J gene TRBJ2-1, with TRBD2 as a possible D gene (6 bases). The CDR3 runs 13 residues. The V gene's germline CDR1 is LGHDT and CDR2 YNNKEL (reference sequence). The V end was cut by 0 bases, the J end by 12 bases, with 12 bases between. CDR3 residues: CASSQDTLAPQFF. CDR3 sequence (DNA): TGTGCCAGCAGCCAAGATACCCTAGCGCCGCAGTTCTTC.

V usage is TRBV18 and J usage is TRBJ2-5, with a possible D match to TRBD2 (6 bases). V shed 3 bases and J shed 4 bases, with 15 bases lying between them. The CDR3 has 15 residues. Germline V lookup: CDR1 KGHSH, CDR2 LQKENI. CDR3 DNA: TGTGCCAGCTCACCCAATGCGGGGCCCGTAGAGACCCAGTACTTC. It specifies CASSPNAGPVETQYF. Complete variable domain (other parts from reference TRBV18 and TRBJ2-5): NAGVMQNPRHLVRRRGQEARLRCSPMKGHSHVYWYRQLPEEGLKFMVYLQKENIIDESGMPKERFSAEFPKEGPSILRIQQVVRGDSAAYFCASSPNAGPVETQYFGPGTRLLVL.

The CDR3 DNA sequence: TGTGCCAGCAGCCAAGGGACTAGCGGGGCTCTGTTCTTC. It translates to CASSQGTSGALFF. V and J are TRBV3-1 (or the pseudogene TRBV3-2) and TRBJ2-1; 12 nucleotides match TRBD2. V was clipped by 1 base and J by 15 bases; unmatched bases: 4. Germline V lookup: CDR1 LGHDT, CDR2 YNNKEL (reference sequence). The CDR3 loop spans 13 amino acids.

The rearrangement links TRBV10-2 to TRBJ2-1; TRBD2 aligns across 7 bases. CDR3 length: 19 residues. In germline, CDR1 is WSHSY, CDR2 SAAADI. The V segment lost 8 bases and the J segment 9 bases; nucleotides outside the gene matches: 28. The CDR3 DNA follows: TGCGCCAGCCCTAGCGGAATGGCCCTTGAGGCGGGAGTTTTATTTGAGCAGTTCTTC. It encodes CASPSGMALEAGVLFEQFF.

The chain links TRBV30 to TRBJ1-5, with no clear D. The CDR3 extends over 14 amino acids. Trimming removed 1 base from V and 3 bases from J, with 10 bases in between. Germline V gene sequence: CDR1 GTSNPN, CDR2 SVGIG (reference sequence). The CDR3 DNA reads as TGTGCCTGGAGTGCCACCGGGGACAATCAGCCCCAGCATTTT. It specifies CAWSATGDNQPQHF.

This rearrangement joins TRBV6-2 or TRBV6-3 to TRBJ1-6; D perhaps matches TRBD1 (5 bases). CDR3 length: 14 residues. V lost 0 bases, J lost 7 bases, and 7 bases lay in between. The germline V gene encodes CDR1 MNHEY and CDR2 SVGEGT. This CDR3 reads CASSYSGLNSPLHF. The CDR3 DNA is TGTGCCAGCAGTTACTCGGGACTAAATTCACCCCTCCACTTT.

V is TRBV7-9 and J is TRBJ2-7; no clear D gene. V was pared by 2 bases and J by 0 bases, with 11 bases between. CDR3 length: 15 amino acids. Germline V gene sequence: CDR1 SEHNR, CDR2 FQNEAQ (reference sequence). CDR3 loop: CASSLRLEPSYEQYF. The DNA for the CDR3 is TGTGCCAGCAGCTTAAGGCTAGAACCCTCCTACGAGCAGTACTTC.

The chain employs TRBV28 and TRBJ1-5, with 7 bases lining up with TRBD1. V lost 5 bases and J lost 3; bases outside the gene matches: 7. Germline CDR1 and CDR2: MDHEN and SYDVKM. The CDR3 has 15 amino acids. CDR3 residues: CASSGTGANNQPQHF. In DNA form, the CDR3 reads TGTGCCAGCAGTGGAACAGGGGCGAACAATCAGCCCCAGCATTTT.

The gene calls are TRBV3-1 (or the pseudogene TRBV3-2) and TRBJ1-1, with D tentatively TRBD1 (5 bases). Germline V lookup: CDR1 LGHDT, CDR2 YNNKEL (reference sequence). CDR3 length: 15 amino acids. V shed 1 base and J shed 4 bases, with 13 bases lying between them. CDR3 sequence reads: CASSQVVGGATEAFF. CDR3 bases: TGTGCCAGCAGCCAAGTCGTTGGAGGGGCCACTGAAGCTTTCTTT.

The rearrangement links TRBV3-1 (or the pseudogene TRBV3-2) to TRBJ2-3, with 7 bases that match TRBD2. J lost 5 bases, V lost 1 base, and 12 bases had no gene match. The CDR3 loop spans 17 amino acids. Germline CDR1 is LGHDT and CDR2 is YNNKEL (reference sequence). In DNA form, the CDR3 reads TGTGCCAGCAGCCAAGCCCCCCCGCGGGGAGGGCTAGATACGCAGTATTTT. Protein sequence: CASSQAPPRGGLDTQYF.

This sequence joins TRBV25-1 and TRBJ1-2; a weak D match, TRBD1 (6 bases). Trimming took off 4 bases at V and 8 bases at J, with 17 bases between the two ends. Germline values: CDR1 MGHDK, CDR2 SYGVNS. The CDR3 spans 14 residues. DNA of the CDR3: TGTGCCAGCAGTGCACAGGGTAACCCCTTAGGCTACACCTTC. Translated: CASSAQGNPLGYTF.

This clone was counted once. V is TRBV6-5 and J is TRBJ1-6, with 8 nucleotides matching TRBD1. The J segment lost 6 bases and the V segment lost 5 bases, leaving 3 bases of the junction unmatched. Germline lookup yields CDR1 MNHEY and CDR2 SVGAGI. This CDR3 is built from 14 residues. In DNA form, the CDR3 reads TGTGCCAGCAGTAAGACAGGGGCTAATTCACCCCTCCACTTT. Translation gives CASSKTGANSPLHF.

V and J are TRBV6-4 and TRBJ1-1, with D tentatively TRBD1 (6 bases). This CDR3 comprises 13 residues. Germline V lookup: CDR1 MRHNA, CDR2 SNTAGT. V lost 4 bases, J lost 5 bases, and 11 bases lay in between. The CDR3 DNA is TGTGCCAGCAGTGTTGAAGGGGGAACTGAAGCTTTCTTT. Its translation is CASSVEGGTEAFF.

This chain connects TRBV18 to TRBJ1-1; D ambiguous. Trimming removed 5 bases at V and 1 base at J, with 8 bases between. Germline lookup yields CDR1 KGHSH and CDR2 LQKENI. The CDR3 spans 13 residues. The CDR3 DNA sequence: TGTGCCAGCTCAGGTCCAGGGAACACTGAAGCTTTCTTT. Protein product: CASSGPGNTEAFF. The complete variable domain, with remaining parts taken from reference TRBV18 and TRBJ1-1, reads NAGVMQNPRHLVRRRGQEARLRCSPMKGHSHVYWYRQLPEEGLKFMVYLQKENIIDESGMPKERFSAEFPKEGPSILRIQQVVRGDSAAYFCASSGPGNTEAFFGQGTRLTVV.